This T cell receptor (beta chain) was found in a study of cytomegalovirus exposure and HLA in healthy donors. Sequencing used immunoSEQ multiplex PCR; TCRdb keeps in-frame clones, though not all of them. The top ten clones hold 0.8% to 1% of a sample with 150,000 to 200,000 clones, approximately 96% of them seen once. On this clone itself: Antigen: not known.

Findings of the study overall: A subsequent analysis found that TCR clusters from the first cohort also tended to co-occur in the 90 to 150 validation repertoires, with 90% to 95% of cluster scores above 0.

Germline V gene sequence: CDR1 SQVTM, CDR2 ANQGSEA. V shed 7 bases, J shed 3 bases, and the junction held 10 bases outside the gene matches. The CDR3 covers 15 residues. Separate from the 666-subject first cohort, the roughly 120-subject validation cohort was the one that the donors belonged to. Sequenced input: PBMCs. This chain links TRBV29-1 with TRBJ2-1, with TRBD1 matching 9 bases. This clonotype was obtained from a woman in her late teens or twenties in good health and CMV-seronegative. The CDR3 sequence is CSGHRGTGSYNEQFF. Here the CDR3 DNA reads TGCAGCGGGCACAGGGGGACAGGGAGCTACAATGAGCAGTTCTTC.